This T cell receptor beta chain was captured by sequencing in a study of blood T cell repertoires in COVID-19. Overall study: T cells, B-cell-depleted T cells, or PBMCs supplied cDNA or gDNA.

Sequencing was performed with immunoSEQ multiplex PCR; in TCRdb, only in-frame clones are kept and a portion is missing. The data contain 150,000 or so clones, approximately 86% of them singletons. Germline CDR1 reads LNHDA; CDR2 reads SQIVND (reference sequence). The junction had 7 bases not matched to a gene; V was cut back by 7 bases and J by 2 bases. The CDR3 is 15 residues long. Researchers sorted participants into cohorts using their self-reported clinical history. Recovery among Cohort 3 donors was established by two negative PCRs, clearance, or symptom resolution. The material sequenced was PBMCs or T cells enriched from blood (not recorded which). The chain recombines TRBV19 with TRBJ2-2, with TRBD2 identical over 7 bases. The TCR was taken from a man in his sixties who had recovered from COVID-19. DNA for the CDR3: TGTGCCAGTAACCCTAGCGGATTAAACACCGGGGAGCTGTTTTTT. It specifies CASNPSGLNTGELFF. Drawing the rest from reference TRBV19 and TRBJ2-2, the complete variable domain is DGGITQSPKYLFRKEGQNVTLSCEQNLNHDAMYWYRQDPGQGLRLIYYSQIVNDFQKGDIAEGYSVSREKKESFPLTVTSAQKNPTAFYLCASNPSGLNTGELFFGEGSRLTVL.